Sequencing of this T cell receptor beta chain was carried out in a study of read filtering for tumor transcriptome and immune sequencing. Overall study context: After DNase treatment, RNA was made into whole-transcriptome libraries.

From 300 to 400 ng of RNA, a library with molecular barcoded alpha/delta and beta/gamma adaptors was made. TCRdb independently ran MiXCR on the reads; one entry per CDR3 protein. The sample shows tens of thousands of distinct CDR3 sequences, roughly 13% of them seen only once. This clonotype was observed many times. The junction had 6 bases not matched to a gene; V was cut back by 7 bases and J by 3 bases. This CDR3 has 14 residues. From germline, CDR1 is SNHLY and CDR2 FYNNEI. The sample consisted of a population of CD138-negative cells sorted from bone marrow. The chain has TRBV2 and TRBJ2-1, with 7 bases that match TRBD2. The sequence derives from a donor aged 40 or over with multiple myeloma. CDR3 coding DNA: TGTGCCAGCATTGGACTAGTGGTCTACAATGAGCAGTTCTTC. Translation: CASIGLVVYNEQFF. Using reference TRBV2 and TRBJ2-1 for the parts outside the CDR3, the full variable domain is EPEVTQTPSHQVTQMGQEVILRCVPISNHLYFYWYRQILGQKVEFLVSFYNNEISEKSEIFDDQFSVERPDGSNFTLKIRSTKLEDSAMYFCASIGLVVYNEQFFGPGTRLTVL.